These 22 T cell receptor beta chains share one sample of origin, sequenced in a study of PD-1 blockade in mismatch repair-deficient tumors (dated by TCRdb to the late 2010s). The library was generated by the immunoSEQ multiplex PCR assay. TCRdb re-hosts the immuneACCESS table, in-frame sequences only. Its copies lack some clones; in the studies checked, an unresolved V gene accounts for under half of them, and the cause for the rest is not known. The sample has about 51,000 clones on record, more than 65% of them singletons. 7% to 8.5% of the sample rests with the top ten. Sequencing used peripheral blood, obtained about 4.5 months after starting pembrolizumab. The source of these receptors is an adult with mismatch repair-deficient cancer.

The chain links TRBV9 to TRBJ1-1, with 7 nucleotides matching TRBD1. Germline V gene data show CDR1 as SGDLS and CDR2 as YYNGEE. V was pared by 4 bases and J by 6 bases, with 9 bases of the junction left unmatched. CDR3 length: 14 residues. The CDR3 protein is CASSPGTDRAEAFF. The CDR3 region has the DNA TGTGCCAGCAGCCCCGGGACAGATCGAGCTGAAGCTTTCTTT.

The J gene is TRBJ2-1, the V gene TRBV7-9; 10 bases fit TRBD1. The CDR3 length is 15 residues. With V trimmed by 1 base and J by 8 bases, 5 bases remained unmatched. Germline V gene lookup returns CDR1 SEHNR and CDR2 FQNEAQ (reference sequence). CDR3 DNA sequence: TGTGCCAGCAGCTTAGTAAGGACAGGGGGAGATGAGCAGTTCTTC. It encodes CASSLVRTGGDEQFF.

The chain has TRBV27 and TRBJ1-1; tentative D call: TRBD1 (5 bases). This CDR3 is built from 15 residues. Germline assignment: CDR1 MNHEY and CDR2 SMNVEV (reference sequence). Deletions cut 2 bases from V and 4 bases from J, with 14 bases between. The CDR3 spells CASSLEQGAGTEAFF. The CDR3 region has the DNA TGTGCCAGCAGTTTAGAGCAGGGTGCTGGCACTGAAGCTTTCTTT.

The V and J genes are TRBV2 and TRBJ2-1, with 9 bases fitting TRBD2. V shed 10 bases, J shed 4 bases, and the junction held 11 bases outside the gene matches. Germline CDR1 reads SNHLY; CDR2 reads FYNNEI. The CDR3 sequence is 15 residues long. CDR3 coding DNA: TGTGCCATCATACTGGGACTAGCTAATTACAATGAGCAGTTCTTC. Amino acids: CAIILGLANYNEQFF. Combining the CDR3 with reference TRBV2 and TRBJ2-1 gives the whole variable domain EPEVTQTPSHQVTQMGQEVILRCVPISNHLYFYWYRQILGQKVEFLVSFYNNEISEKSEIFDDQFSVERPDGSNFTLKIRSTKLEDSAMYFCAIILGLANYNEQFFGPGTRLTVL.

The chain combines TRBV5-8 with TRBJ2-7, with D tentatively TRBD1 (6 bases). This CDR3 contains 14 residues. Germline CDR1 SGHTS, CDR2 YDEGEE. V dropped 2 bases and J dropped 2 bases, with 11 bases sitting between them. CDR3 DNA: TGTGCCAGCAGCTTCCGACAGGCCCCCTACGAGCAGTACTTC. This sequence encodes CASSFRQAPYEQYF. Based on the CDR3 plus reference TRBV5-8 and TRBJ2-7, the full variable domain is EAGVTQSPTHLIKTRGQQATLRCSPISGHTSVYWYQQALGLGLQFLLWYDEGEERNRGNFPPRFSGRQFPNYSSELNVNALELEDSALYLCASSFRQAPYEQYFGPGTRLTVT.

This clone appeared once. The rearrangement uses TRBV29-1 and TRBJ2-7, with a weak D call TRBD1 (6 bases). Per the germline V gene, CDR1 is SQVTM and CDR2 is ANQGSEA. The CDR3 sequence is 11 residues long. V was cut by 7 bases and J by 3 bases, with 10 bases left in between. CDR3 loop: CSGTQGYEQYF. The CDR3 DNA sequence: TGCAGCGGAACACAGGGCTACGAGCAGTACTTC.

This chain links TRBV5-6 with TRBJ2-1, with D maybe TRBD1 (6 bases). This CDR3 region has 16 residues. V lost 2 bases to trimming and J lost 0 bases, with 12 bases between them. Germline V gives CDR1 SGHDT, CDR2 YYEEEE. The CDR3 is CASSFTTGDSYNEQFF. CDR3 in DNA: TGTGCCAGCAGCTTTACGACAGGAGACTCCTACAATGAGCAGTTCTTC.

V is TRBV18 and J is TRBJ1-1; 9 nucleotides agree with TRBD1. The ends lost 5 bases at V and 0 bases at J; junction bases unmatched: 4. The germline V gene has CDR1 KGHSH and CDR2 LQKENI. This CDR3 has 15 amino acids. CDR3 nucleotide sequence: TGTGCCAGCTCAGGGGACAGGGCAATGAACACTGAAGCTTTCTTT. This codes for CASSGDRAMNTEAFF.

The gene calls are TRBV7-9 and TRBJ1-1; D is undetermined. CDR3 size: 13 residues. Between the trimmed V and J ends, which lost 7 bases and 1 base, there was a span of 10 bases. Germline-derived CDR1 and CDR2 are SEHNR and FQNEAQ (reference sequence). CDR3 sequence reads: CASNLGSNTEAFF. DNA for the CDR3: TGTGCCAGCAATTTGGGATCGAACACTGAAGCTTTCTTT.

The chain couples TRBV7-2 to TRBJ2-7; perhaps TRBD2 as D (5 bases). Per the germline V gene, CDR1 is SGHTA and CDR2 is FQGNSA. With 1 base removed from V and 4 bases from J, the gap between germline ends came to 14 bases. CDR3 size: 15 residues. CDR3 coding DNA: TGTGCCAGCAGCTTAGAAGGCGGGTTCTGGTACGAGCAGTACTTC. It yields the protein CASSLEGGFWYEQYF.

This clone was picked up one time. V and J are TRBV9 and TRBJ2-7; TRBD1 aligns across 7 bases. Germline trimming cut 4 bases from V and 4 bases from J; bases unmatched to any gene: 11. CDR1 is SGDLS, CDR2 YYNGEE, per germline. The CDR3 is made up of 15 amino acids. CDR3 nucleotide sequence: TGTGCCAGCAGCTCCGGACAGGCCTCAGAGTACGAGCAGTACTTC. Translation: CASSSGQASEYEQYF.

The rearrangement joins TRBV5-1 to TRBJ2-1; 7 nucleotides line up with TRBD2. Looked up from germline, CDR1 is SGHRS and CDR2 is YFSETQ. This CDR3 has 14 amino acids. The junction had 8 bases not matched to a gene; V was cut back by 4 bases and J by 7 bases. The CDR3 region is CASSLQTGGNEQFF. In DNA form, the CDR3 reads TGCGCCAGCAGCCTGCAGACCGGGGGGAATGAGCAGTTCTTC.

This clone was detected only once. This chain links TRBV6-6 with TRBJ2-1; 10 bases map to TRBD2. Germline assignment: CDR1 MNHNY and CDR2 SVGAGI (reference sequence). The CDR3 extends over 16 amino acids. In DNA form, the CDR3 reads TGTGTAATCGGGACGAGCGGGAGGGTGATTGTTAATGAGCAGTTCTTC. Amino acids: CVIGTSGRVIVNEQFF.

The chain is built from TRBV7-9 and TRBJ2-7; D is uncertain. The germline V gene encodes CDR1 SEHNR and CDR2 FQNEAQ (reference sequence). Trimming left V 4 bases short and J 4 bases short, with 11 bases between. The CDR3 covers 13 residues. CDR3 loop: CASSSDRIYEQYF. Written as DNA, the CDR3 is TGTGCCAGCAGCTCCGATCGGATTTACGAGCAGTACTTC.

This rearrangement joins TRBV2 to TRBJ2-1, with 9 bases that match TRBD2. Per the germline V gene, CDR1 is SNHLY and CDR2 is FYNNEI. The CDR3 spans 14 residues. The ends lost 6 bases at V and 0 bases at J; junction bases unmatched: 0. The CDR3 nucleotides are TGTGCCAGCAGACTAGCGGGCTCCTACAATGAGCAGTTCTTC. This translates into CASRLAGSYNEQFF.

The chain has TRBV2 and TRBJ2-6; unclear D gene. The CDR3 length is 14 residues. Trimming removed 6 bases at V and 0 bases at J, with 6 bases between. Germline V lookup: CDR1 SNHLY, CDR2 FYNNEI. This CDR3 reads CASRVDSGANVLTF. The DNA of the CDR3 is TGTGCCAGCAGGGTGGACTCTGGGGCCAACGTCCTGACTTTC. Together with reference TRBV2 and TRBJ2-6, the CDR3 gives the full variable domain: EPEVTQTPSHQVTQMGQEVILRCVPISNHLYFYWYRQILGQKVEFLVSFYNNEISEKSEIFDDQFSVERPDGSNFTLKIRSTKLEDSAMYFCASRVDSGANVLTFGAGSRLTVL.

Of note for this clone: The junction differs from germline at one of its ends, possibly a read error. V and J are TRBV7-7 and TRBJ1-3; D not resolved. This CDR3 contains 15 residues. From germline, CDR1 is SSHAT and CDR2 FNYEAQ (reference sequence). This CDR3 reads CASSLDGGSGNTIYF. For the CDR3, the DNA is TGTGCTAGCAGCTTAGACGGAGGCTCTGGAAACACCATATATTTT.

The chain employs TRBV11-3 and TRBJ2-1; no definite D call. V lost 1 base and J 8 bases, leaving 15 bases between the germline ends. This CDR3 comprises 15 residues. Germline CDR1 reads SGHNT; CDR2 reads YENEEA. CDR3 coding DNA: TGTGCCAGCAGCTTAGCGACAAGGGCCGGCGATGAGCAGTTCTTC. Encoded protein: CASSLATRAGDEQFF.

The chain employs TRBV2 and TRBJ2-2; D not certain. Per germline, CDR1 SNHLY and CDR2 FYNNEI. The CDR3 extends over 13 amino acids. Trimming removed 6 bases from V and 3 bases from J, with 8 bases in between. CDR3 sequence reads: CASRDSYTGELFF. The CDR3 DNA reads as TGTGCCAGCAGAGACTCGTACACCGGGGAGCTGTTTTTT.

The chain recombines TRBV15 with TRBJ1-5; D is unclear. The germline CDR1 and CDR2 sequences are LNHNV and YYDKDF (reference sequence). The CDR3 is made up of 13 amino acids. Trimming left V 1 base short and J 4 bases short, with 5 bases between. This CDR3 reads CATSRGVNQPQHF. Written as DNA, the CDR3 is TGTGCCACCAGCAGAGGGGTAAATCAGCCCCAGCATTTT.

The chain uses TRBV5-8 and TRBJ1-2, with D possibly matching TRBD1 (6 bases). V lost 2 bases and J lost 5, with 10 bases in between. CDR3 length equals 13 residues. The V gene's germline CDR1 is SGHTS and CDR2 YDEGEE. CDR3 protein: CASSLGQLYGYTF. The CDR3 nucleotides read TGTGCCAGCAGCTTAGGACAGCTATATGGCTACACCTTC.

V is TRBV18 and J is TRBJ2-7; D possibly uses TRBD1 or TRBD2 (6 bases each). This CDR3 has 15 residues. Germline CDR1 reads KGHSH; CDR2 reads LQKENI. V lost 2 bases to trimming and J lost 2 bases, with 13 bases between them. CDR3 DNA sequence: TGTGCCAGCTCACCAGGCGGGACACTAACCTACGAGCAGTACTTC. Residues: CASSPGGTLTYEQYF.